This entry describes one T cell receptor (beta chain). The antigen is undetermined. This sample stems from a study of T cell responses to AZD1222 COVID-19 vaccine. Study-wide findings and caveats: Recipients of two AZD1222 doses showed rising Spike-specific TCR breadth and depth. Only after the peak T cell response were repertoires sampled. Donors, mostly white British, included more females; clonal diversity was possibly underestimated. Spike-wide vaccine-associated CD4 TCRs dominated at 160-218 and 743-854.

Trimming removed 5 bases at V and 4 bases at J, with 14 bases between. Germline V lookup: CDR1 SGHVS, CDR2 FNYEAQ. This CDR3 comprises 14 residues. Profiled with immunoSEQ multiplex PCR; TCRdb holds only in-frame clones, not every one. Of 150,000 or so clones listed, roughly 90% were seen once; the top ten hold about 5%. The sequence derives from an adult in good health. The input for sequencing was peripheral blood, taken on day 0 of AZD1222 vaccination. The V call is TRBV7-6, the J call TRBJ1-1; D unresolved. The CDR3 DNA is TGTGCCAGCAGCGTCAAGTGGGGAGGCACTGAAGCTTTCTTT. Its translation is CASSVKWGGTEAFF.